The clone carrying this T cell receptor beta chain showed up just a few times. This entry comes from a study of OX40 agonist ivuxolimab in advanced cancers. Turning to the study itself: Patients got intravenous ivuxolimab at 0.01 to 10 mg/kg every 2 weeks.

Profiling relied on immunoSEQ multiplex PCR, and the TCRdb table lists in-frame clones only, not all of them. The sample comprises about 66,000 clones, roughly 87% of which are singletons, and over 2% rests with the top ten. This TCR derives from an adult with an advanced solid tumor such as melanoma, head and neck, liver or kidney cancer. Source: CD4+ or CD8+ T cells sorted from blood, taken in a trial of the OX40 agonist ivuxolimab.

The CDR3: CASSYKGQDYEQYF. DNA for the CDR3: TGTGCCAGCAGCTACAAGGGGCAAGACTACGAGCAGTACTTC. The chain carries TRBV6-1 and TRBJ2-7; D may be TRBD1 (5 bases). The V end lost 6 bases, the J end lost 3 bases, and 15 bases lay between the germline ends. This CDR3 is 14 amino acids long. Per the germline V gene, CDR1 is MNHNS and CDR2 is SASEGT.